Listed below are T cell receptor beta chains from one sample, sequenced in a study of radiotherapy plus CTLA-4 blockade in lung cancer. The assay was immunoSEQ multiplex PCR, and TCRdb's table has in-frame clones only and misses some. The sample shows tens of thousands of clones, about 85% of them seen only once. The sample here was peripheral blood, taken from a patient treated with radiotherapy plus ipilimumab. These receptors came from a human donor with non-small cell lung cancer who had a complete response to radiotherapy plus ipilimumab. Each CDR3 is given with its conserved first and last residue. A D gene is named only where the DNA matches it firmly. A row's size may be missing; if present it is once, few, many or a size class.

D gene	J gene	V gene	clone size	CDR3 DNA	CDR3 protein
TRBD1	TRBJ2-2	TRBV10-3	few	TGTGCCATCGGCAGGGGGCCTGGGGAGCTGTTTTTT	CAIGRGPGELFF
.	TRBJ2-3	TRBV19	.	TGTGCCAGTAGTATCAGACTGACAGATACGCAGTATTTT	CASSIRLTDTQYF
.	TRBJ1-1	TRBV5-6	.	TGTGCCAGCAGCTTTCCCGCCGGGGAAGCTTTCTTT	CASSFPAGEAFF
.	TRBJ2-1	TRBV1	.	TGCACCAGCAGCCCAACTAGCGGGAGGGCCCCTTCGTACAATGAGCAGTTCTTC	CTSSPTSGRAPSYNEQFF
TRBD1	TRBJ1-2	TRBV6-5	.	TGTGCCAGCCGACAGGGACGTTATTATGGCTACACCTTC	CASRQGRYYGYTF
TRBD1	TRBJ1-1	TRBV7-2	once	TGTGCCAGCAGCTTATATCCCGACAGGGGAGGTGAAGCTTTCTTT	CASSLYPDRGGEAFF
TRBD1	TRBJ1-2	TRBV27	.	TGTGCCAGCAGGAGAACAGGGGGCGACGGGGGCTACACCTTC	CASRRTGGDGGYTF
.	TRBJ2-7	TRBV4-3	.	TGCGCCAGCAGCCAAGATTCTACCGCATCCTCCTACGAGCAGTACTTC	CASSQDSTASSYEQYF
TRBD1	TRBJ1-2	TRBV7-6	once	TGTGCCAGCAGCCCCACAGGGGGCGCAGGCTATGGCTACACCTTC	CASSPTGGAGYGYTF
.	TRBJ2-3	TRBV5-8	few	TGTGCCAGCAGCTATGGGCAGTCCACAGATACGCAGTATTTT	CASSYGQSTDTQYF
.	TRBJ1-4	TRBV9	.	TGTGCCAGCAGCTCCCAGGGGCGCTATAATGAAAAACTGTTTTTT	CASSSQGRYNEKLFF
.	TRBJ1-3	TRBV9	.	TGTGCCAGCAGCGAAGGGGTGGTCGGAAACACCATATATTTT	CASSEGVVGNTIYF
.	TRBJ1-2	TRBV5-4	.	TGTGCCAGCAGCTTGGATGGGGCGGGGGCGTTGAGATATGGCTACACCTTC	CASSLDGAGALRYGYTF
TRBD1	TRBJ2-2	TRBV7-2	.	TGTGCCAGCAACCAGGGGGCGTTTGACACCGGGGAGCTGTTTTTT	CASNQGAFDTGELFF
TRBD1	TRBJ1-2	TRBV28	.	TGTGCCAGCAGTACTCCTGCGACAGGGGGGCTCCACTTC	CASSTPATGGLHF
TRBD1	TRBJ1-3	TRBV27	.	TGTGCCAGCAGTTTAGCCTACAGGGGGCGCAGTGGTGGAAACACCATATATTTT	CASSLAYRGRSGGNTIYF
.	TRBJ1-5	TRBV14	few	TGTGCCAGCAGCCAACATGACAGGAGCAATCAGCCCCAGCATTTT	CASSQHDRSNQPQHF
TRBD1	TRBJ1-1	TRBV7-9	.	TGTGCCAGCAGGCCTAACAGGGGGCTGAACACTGAAGCTTTCTTT	CASRPNRGLNTEAFF
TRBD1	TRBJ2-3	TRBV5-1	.	TGCGCCAGCAGCCGGGACAGGGCCCCAGATACGCAGTATTTT	CASSRDRAPDTQYF
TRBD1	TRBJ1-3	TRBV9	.	TGTGCCAGCAGCGTAGGAGGGGGCAGGGGGCACGGAAACACCATATATTTT	CASSVGGGRGHGNTIYF
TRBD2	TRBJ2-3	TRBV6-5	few	TGTGCCAGCAGTTACAATAGCGGGAGGGCGGATACGCAGTATTTT	CASSYNSGRADTQYF
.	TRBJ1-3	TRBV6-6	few	TGTGCCAGCAGTTACTCGACCGAGCGTATAGGAAACACCATATATTTT	CASSYSTERIGNTIYF
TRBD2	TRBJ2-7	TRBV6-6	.	TGTGCCAGCAGTTACTCTGCGGGGGAGGCCTACGAGCAGTACTTC	CASSYSAGEAYEQYF
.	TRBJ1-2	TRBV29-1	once	TGCAGCGTTCGTCGCGTGGGCTACACCTTC	CSVRRVGYTF
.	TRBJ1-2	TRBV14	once	TGTGCCAGCAGCCAAGTTAGTTCGGGACACCACTATGGCTACACCTTC	CASSQVSSGHHYGYTF
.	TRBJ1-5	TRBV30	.	TGTGCCTGGAGTGTTCAGGGTAACCAGCCCCAGCATTTT	CAWSVQGNQPQHF
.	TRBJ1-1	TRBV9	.	TGTGCCAGCAGCGGCCCCGACAGATTGAACACTGAAGCTTTCTTT	CASSGPDRLNTEAFF
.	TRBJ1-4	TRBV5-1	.	TGCGCCAGCAGCTTGGGGTCAGTTCCAACTAATGAAAAACTGTTTTTT	CASSLGSVPTNEKLFF
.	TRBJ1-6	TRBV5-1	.	TGCGCCAGCAGCAGACAGGTCGTCCCGGATTCACCCCTCCACTTT	CASSRQVVPDSPLHF
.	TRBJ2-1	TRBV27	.	TGTGCCAGCAGTTTCGGACAGTTTTACAATGAGCAGTTCTTC	CASSFGQFYNEQFF
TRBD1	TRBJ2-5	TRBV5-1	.	TGCGCCAGCAGTCGACAGGGGGATTTGGACCAAGAGACCCAGTACTTC	CASSRQGDLDQETQYF
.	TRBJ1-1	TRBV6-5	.	TGTGCCAGCAGTTACTCGAGGAGGTCCACTGAAGCTTTCTTT	CASSYSRRSTEAFF
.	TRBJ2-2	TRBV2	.	TGTGCCAGCAGTGTTACCGATCAGGACACCGGGGAGCTGTTTTTT	CASSVTDQDTGELFF
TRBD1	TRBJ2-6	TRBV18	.	TGTGCCAGCTCACCACGGGCAGGGGGCGTCCAATTCAACGTCCTGACTTTC	CASSPRAGGVQFNVLTF
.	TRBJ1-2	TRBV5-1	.	TGCGCCAGCAGCGATGACACCTATGGCTACACCTTC	CASSDDTYGYTF
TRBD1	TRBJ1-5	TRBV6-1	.	TGTGCCATCCGAGAGGACAGGGGAAACGATCAGCCCCAGCATTTT	CAIREDRGNDQPQHF
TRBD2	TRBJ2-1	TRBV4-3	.	TGCGCCAGCAGCCAAGTCGGGACTAGCGGGGAGAATGAGCAGTTCTTC	CASSQVGTSGENEQFF
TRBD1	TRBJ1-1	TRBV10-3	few	TGTGCCATCAGTGTAGGGACAGGGAGGACTGAAGCTTTCTTT	CAISVGTGRTEAFF
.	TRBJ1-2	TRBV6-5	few	TGTGCCAGCACCGCGGGGGATCATGGCTACACCTTC	CASTAGDHGYTF
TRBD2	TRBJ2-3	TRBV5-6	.	TGTGCCAGCAGCTTGGCGGGGAGGGTAACAGATACGCAGTATTTT	CASSLAGRVTDTQYF
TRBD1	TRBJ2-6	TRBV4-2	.	TGTGCCAGCAGCCGGGGACAGGGGGGCTCTGGGGCCAACGTCCTGACTTTC	CASSRGQGGSGANVLTF
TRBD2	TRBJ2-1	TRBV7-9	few	TGTGCCAGCAGCGCTAGCGGGAGGCCGGCCAATGAGCAGTTCTTC	CASSASGRPANEQFF
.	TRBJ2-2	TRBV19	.	TGTGCCAGTAGACCGGGGGGCCACGGGGGCGGGGAGCTGTTTTTT	CASRPGGHGGGELFF